This entry is about one T cell receptor beta chain. The antigen remains undetermined. Unmatched junction bases numbered 7, after V lost 4 bases and J lost 10 bases. The germline V gene encodes CDR1 SGHRS and CDR2 YFSETQ. This CDR3 is built from 13 residues. This specimen belongs to a study of T cell responses to AZD1222 COVID-19 vaccine. The data were produced by immunoSEQ multiplex PCR, yet TCRdb's version contains in-frame clones alone and is incomplete. The sample includes roughly 50,000 clones, 89% of them seen just once. Findings and caveats of the study: Reports say nearly half of spike-specific TCRs go after unmutated variant regions. The peak T cell response came first, and repertoires were sampled only after it.

This specimen was peripheral blood, taken on day 0 of AZD1222 vaccination. This chain joins TRBV5-1 and TRBJ1-1, with 10 positions matching TRBD1. This sequence originates from an adult in good health. CDR3 nucleotide sequence: TGCGCCAGCAGCCGAGGGACAGGGGAGGGAGCTTTCTTT. Its translation is CASSRGTGEGAFF.